This is a list of T cell receptor beta chains from one sample in a study of blood T cells in healthy people across ages. TCRdb recomputed calls from the 5' RACE reads with MiXCR, one row per CDR3 protein. Here the sample spans some 900,000 distinct CDR3 sequences, roughly 52% being singletons. Sequenced material: blood. These receptors came from a man aged 25 to 45 in good health. The CDR3 runs from the conserved cysteine through the conserved F or W. Fields, in order: CDR3 length, V gene, J gene, CDR3 protein.

14,TRBV5-1,TRBJ1-1,CASISEGRFTEAFF
15,TRBV12-3/TRBV12-4,TRBJ1-4,CASSYSGQGREELFF
14,TRBV20-1,TRBJ1-5,CSAPTGGDTQPQHF
14,TRBV4-2,TRBJ2-7,CASSQDLPPYEQYF
15,TRBV11-2,TRBJ2-5,CASSPPNRGEETQYF
15,TRBV7-9,TRBJ2-6,CASSGRDSGANVLTF
13,TRBV10-3,TRBJ2-1,CAISESQVHEQFF
15,TRBV28,TRBJ2-3,CASSSYGGSTDTQYF
14,TRBV11-2,TRBJ2-7,CASSLTGDFYEQYF
14,TRBV2,TRBJ2-1,CASSPLGLPNEQFF
13,TRBV3-1,TRBJ1-6,CASSQQGASPLHF
20,TRBV4-3,TRBJ2-6,CASSHGPGGSFISGANVLTF
15,TRBV4-1,TRBJ2-7,CASSQEQGTLGEQYF
16,TRBV4-1,TRBJ2-3,CASSLRDTSFADTQYF
17,TRBV11-2,TRBJ2-7,CASSSPTEVDSRGKQYF
16,TRBV7-8,TRBJ2-1,CASSLVWGGSYNEQFF
13,TRBV7-2,TRBJ2-1,CASSARQVNEQFF
11,TRBV6-5,TRBJ1-1,CASRKNTEAFF
14,TRBV20-1,NA,CSARYRGGIYEQYF
15,TRBV7-9,TRBJ2-1,CASSTRQGGINEQFF
12,TRBV12-3/TRBV12-4,TRBJ2-1,CASSTQINEQFF
18,TRBV4-3,TRBJ1-2,CASSQEGRTGRANYGYTF
14,TRBV7-9,TRBJ2-3,CASSFSAVGDTQYF
15,TRBV7-8,TRBJ1-6,CASSLRTGEGSPLHF
15,TRBV30,TRBJ2-1,CAWTLDRPSYNEQFF
14,TRBV5-1,TRBJ1-5,CDSSGGDTNQPQHF
15,TRBV10-3,TRBJ1-6,CAISESGPRGSPLHF
13,TRBV3-1,TRBJ1-2,CASSQMPRFGYTF
12,TRBV28,NA,CASSSTGYQQYF
12,TRBV20-1,TRBJ1-4,CSARDISEKLFF
15,TRBV5-1,TRBJ1-6,CASSKTGRTNSPLHF
15,TRBV5-1,TRBJ2-1,CASSWRESAYNEQFF
18,TRBV7-2,TRBJ2-7,CASSATSGGETRYYEQYF
15,TRBV11-1,TRBJ2-3,CASSLGGPTTDTQYF
14,TRBV5-1,TRBJ2-7,CASTLDVGPTEQYF
17,TRBV25-1,NA,CASRGNPGTVSSYEQYF
15,TRBV19,TRBJ1-5,CASSLASVANQPQHF
14,TRBV28,TRBJ1-1,CASSISGFNTEAFF
14,TRBV27,TRBJ1-2,CASRPPRGGYGYTF
14,TRBV3-1,TRBJ2-2,CATSGVSNTGELFF
12,TRBV6-5,TRBJ2-1,CASSLDGREQFF
13,TRBV5-4,TRBJ2-5,CASSLTNQETQYF
15,TRBV3-1,TRBJ1-2,CASSRGDARYDGCTF
13,TRBV29-1,TRBJ1-5,CSVEGRDGQPQHF
15,TRBV3-1,NA,CASSQEGRIYNEQYF
17,TRBV3-1,TRBJ2-5,CASSLELPDPDKETQYF
15,TRBV5-8,TRBJ2-3,CASSSLAGYTDTQYF
15,TRBV27,TRBJ1-2,CASKLGAGAGYGYTF
13,TRBV3-1,TRBJ2-7,CASSLRDGHEQYF
19,TRBV21-1,TRBJ2-4,CASSKKVIGRARAKNIQYF
16,TRBV4-1,TRBJ1-1,CASNQDPGQGWSEAFF
12,TRBV20-1,TRBJ2-3,CSARDLQGTQYF
17,TRBV3-1,TRBJ2-2,CASSQGGGQTNTGELFF
13,TRBV3-1,NA,CASSRGLPYEQYF
15,TRBV7-9,TRBJ2-3,CASSPGGPSTDTQYF
14,TRBV7-2,TRBJ2-7,CASSPLSSSYEQYF
14,TRBV7-2,TRBJ2-3,CASSKLAGAHTQYF